Presented here are 24 T cell receptor beta chains from one specimen sequenced in a study of breast tumors, draining lymph nodes, adjacent tissues. MiXCR, applied by TCRdb to the multiplex PCR reads, yields one record per CDR3 protein. The sample has about 130,000 distinct CDR3 sequences; about 20% are singletons. Axillary draining lymph nodes of breast cancer patients supplied the node samples. Input material: axillary lymph node tissue. The source of these receptors is a female donor with breast cancer. Some clones in this sample may be carry-over from other donors' samples.

Details on this clonotype: This could be a read error, since a much larger clone is one nucleotide away. This chain connects TRBV5-4 to TRBJ1-2; D gene uncertain. This CDR3 spans 11 amino acids. Germline V lookup: CDR1 SGHNT, CDR2 YYREEE (reference sequence). The CDR3 sequence is CTSSYNYGYTF. The CDR3 nucleotides are TGTACCAGCAGTTATAACTATGGCTACACCTTC.

CDR3 region: CASSLGGTYNEQFF. CDR3 DNA sequence: TGTGCCAGCAGTTTAGGTGGGACCTACAATGAGCAGTTCTTC. The V and J genes are TRBV28 and TRBJ2-1; D remains ambiguous. This CDR3 contains 14 residues. Trimming pared 2 bases from V and 2 bases from J, leaving 7 bases between. Germline V lookup: CDR1 MDHEN, CDR2 SYDVKM.

This clonotype appeared many times. The chain employs TRBV19 and TRBJ1-5; 8 bases are a match to TRBD1. This CDR3 has 15 residues. The J segment lost 9 bases and the V segment lost 5 bases, leaving 12 bases of the junction unmatched. The germline CDR1 and CDR2 sequences are LNHDA and SQIVND (reference sequence). The CDR3 DNA reads TGTGCCAGTAGTGCAATGGGACAGGCAAAGGGGCCCCAGCATTTT. Translated, it gives CASSAMGQAKGPQHF.

The chain couples TRBV4-3 to TRBJ1-5, with D possibly being TRBD1 (5 bases). Per germline, CDR1 LGHNA and CDR2 YSLEER. The CDR3 totals 15 residues. V shed 0 bases and J shed 5 bases, with 11 bases lying between them. The CDR3 DNA is TGCGCCAGCAGCCAAGATCCAGGGCCGGATCAGCCCCAGCATTTT. Translating gives CASSQDPGPDQPQHF.

The count of this clonotype is one. This rearrangement joins TRBV15 to TRBJ2-4; maybe TRBD2 (5 bases). The CDR3 runs 18 residues. Germline assignment: CDR1 LNHNV and CDR2 YYDKDF (reference sequence). The ends were cut back, 0 bases at V and 1 base at J, with 16 bases in the middle. The CDR3 region is CATSRDISEWEAKNIQYF. Here the CDR3 DNA reads TGTGCCACCAGCAGAGATATCTCGGAGTGGGAGGCCAAAAACATTCAGTACTTC.

Ten or more counts support this clonotype. The V call is TRBV6-5, the J call TRBJ2-1; 9 bases match TRBD2. The germline V gene has CDR1 MNHEY and CDR2 SVGAGI. The junction had 11 bases not matched to a gene; V was cut back by 7 bases and J by 7 bases. This CDR3 spans 15 amino acids. In DNA form, the CDR3 reads TGTGCCAGCACCCCCGTTGGTAGCGGGAGAAATGAGCAGTTCTTC. It is translated as CASTPVGSGRNEQFF.

This clonotype was seen many times. This chain uses TRBV20-1 with TRBJ2-1; no definite D call. The ends were cut back, 6 bases at V and 13 bases at J, with 25 bases in the middle. The CDR3 loop spans 14 amino acids. Germline V gives CDR1 DFQATT, CDR2 SNEGSKA (reference sequence). DNA for the CDR3: TGCAGTGCCCCTTACCCGGCAACATCCTCTGAACAGTTCTTC. It translates to CSAPYPATSSEQFF.

Comments on this clonotype: This may arise from a read error, as a much more abundant clone is one base away. The chain couples TRBV4-1 to TRBJ2-6, with D possibly TRBD1 on 5 matching bases. From germline, CDR1 is MGHRA and CDR2 YSYEKL. The CDR3 totals 16 residues. V was cut by 1 base and J by 2 bases, with 9 bases left in between. The CDR3 nucleotides read TGCGCCAGCAGCCAAGTCACAGGTGCTGGGGCCAACGTCCTGACTTTC. Translated: CASSQVTGAGANVLTF.

To note about this clonotype: A much larger clone is a single base away; this may be a read error. CDR3 sequence: CASSSAMGNQETPYF. The CDR3 DNA reads TGCGCCAGCAGCAGTGCTATGGGAAACCAAGAGACCCCGTACTTC. The chain is built from TRBV5-1 and TRBJ2-5, with D unclear. This CDR3 spans 15 amino acids. Germline V CDR1 and CDR2: SGHRS, YFSETQ.

This clonotype was observed a handful of times. The V call is TRBV30, the J call TRBJ2-2; the D is unclear. Germline lookup yields CDR1 GTSNPN and CDR2 SVGIG (reference sequence). V lost 4 bases and J 3 bases, leaving 12 bases between the germline ends. This CDR3 spans 14 amino acids. Here the CDR3 DNA reads TGTGCCTGGAACGTGGTTCCGGACACCGGGGAGCTGTTTTTT. Protein sequence: CAWNVVPDTGELFF.

Only one count was recorded for this clonotype. This chain links TRBV28 with TRBJ2-7; D may be TRBD1 (6 bases). Germline-derived CDR1 and CDR2 are MDHEN and SYDVKM. The ends were cut back, 5 bases at V and 3 bases at J, with 29 bases in the middle. This CDR3 has 19 amino acids. In nucleotides, the CDR3 is TGTGCCAGCAGTCCTAGAACAGGGCGTGTTGCGACGACCAACTACGAGCAGTACTTC. It encodes CASSPRTGRVATTNYEQYF. Full variable domain (rest looked up from reference TRBV28 and TRBJ2-7): DVKVTQSSRYLVKRTGEKVFLECVQDMDHENMFWYRQDPGLGLRLIYFSYDVKMKEKGDIPEGYSVSREKKERFSLILESASTNQTSMYLCASSPRTGRVATTNYEQYFGPGTRLTVT.

There are many counts of this clonotype. The rearrangement links TRBV7-2 to TRBJ1-4; D not resolved. The CDR3 spans 15 residues. With 1 base removed from V and 8 bases from J, the gap between germline ends came to 14 bases. Germline values: CDR1 SGHTA, CDR2 FQGNSA. CDR3 in amino acids: CASSLVHRFGEKLFF. The CDR3 nucleotides are TGTGCCAGCAGCTTAGTTCACCGATTCGGAGAAAAACTGTTTTTT.

This clonotype was seen repeatedly, ten times or more. J is TRBJ2-1 and V is TRBV4-1; the match to TRBD2 covers 13 bases. Looked up from germline, CDR1 is MGHRA and CDR2 is YSYEKL. This CDR3 is built from 20 residues. V was pared by 2 bases and J by 5 bases, with 15 bases of the junction left unmatched. CDR3 in amino acids: CASSQFTQAGTSGANNEQFF. In nucleotides, the CDR3 is TGCGCCAGCAGCCAATTCACACAGGCCGGGACTAGCGGGGCCAACAATGAGCAGTTCTTC.

Remarks on this clonotype: One junction end disagrees with the germline gene, perhaps due to a read error. This chain joins TRBV20-1 and TRBJ2-7; weak D call: TRBD2 (6 bases). The germline V gene encodes CDR1 DFQATT and CDR2 SNEGSKA (reference sequence). The CDR3 is 13 amino acids. CDR3 sequence: CGAEGGALCEQYF. CDR3 in DNA: TGCGGTGCCGAGGGCGGGGCTCTCTGCGAGCAGTACTTC.

This clonotype has at least ten counts. This chain uses TRBV5-1 with TRBJ1-4, with 9 bases that match TRBD1. V trimming: 3 bases; J trimming: 7 bases; junction bases outside the gene matches: 7. The CDR3 sequence is 15 residues long. Germline CDR1 and CDR2: SGHRS and YFSETQ. The CDR3 DNA is TGCGCCAGCAGCTCCGAACAGGGGGCGGGTGAAAAACTGTTTTTT. Protein: CASSSEQGAGEKLFF.

The chain links TRBV19 to TRBJ2-6; unclear D gene. The CDR3 spans 17 residues. Germline CDR1 is LNHDA and CDR2 is SQIVND (reference sequence). V was cut by 7 bases and J by 5 bases, with 21 bases left in between. Here the CDR3 reads CASTPWTQALRANVLTF. DNA of the CDR3: TGTGCCAGTACCCCGTGGACCCAAGCTCTTCGGGCCAACGTCCTGACTTTC. The entire variable domain, with the rest obtained from reference TRBV19 and TRBJ2-6, is as follows: DGGITQSPKYLFRKEGQNVTLSCEQNLNHDAMYWYRQDPGQGLRLIYYSQIVNDFQKGDIAEGYSVSREKKESFPLTVTSAQKNPTAFYLCASTPWTQALRANVLTFGAGSRLTVL.

This clonotype was recorded many times. V and J are TRBV9 and TRBJ2-1, with D perhaps matching TRBD2 (6 bases). V dropped 8 bases and J dropped 12 bases, with 6 bases sitting between them. Germline V gene data show CDR1 as SGDLS and CDR2 as YYNGEE. CDR3 length: 8 amino acids. CDR3 DNA: TGTGCCAGGGGAGGGCAGTTCTTC. Protein: CARGGQFF.

Ten or more counts support this clonotype. J is TRBJ1-2 and V is TRBV2; D perhaps matches TRBD1 (6 bases). CDR1 and CDR2 from the germline V gene are SNHLY and FYNNEI. The CDR3 covers 13 residues. Trimming shortened V by 6 bases and J by 5 bases, and 13 bases separated the two germline ends. The CDR3 sequence: CASRPTGGYGYTF. CDR3 DNA sequence: TGTGCCAGCAGGCCGACAGGAGGGTATGGCTACACCTTC.

This clonotype occurred many times. For the CDR3, the DNA is TGTGCTAGTGGTCTTAGCGGGAGGGACAATGAGCAGTTCTTC. Protein sequence: CASGLSGRDNEQFF. This rearrangement joins TRBV12-5 to TRBJ2-1; TRBD2 matches 11 bases. Germline trimming cut 5 bases from V and 5 bases from J; bases unmatched to any gene: 2. Germline lookup yields CDR1 LGHNT and CDR2 FRNRAP. The CDR3 is 14 residues long.

This clonotype showed up many times. The gene calls are TRBV29-1 and TRBJ2-3; 14 bases agree with TRBD2. This CDR3 has 17 residues. V gave up 4 bases and J gave up 6 bases; unmatched junction bases: 12. Germline V lookup: CDR1 SQVTM, CDR2 ANQGSEA. DNA of the CDR3: TGCAGCGTTGCGGGCAGGACTAGCGGGGGGCCCGGGGATACGCAGTATTTT. Translated, it gives CSVAGRTSGGPGDTQYF.

This clonotype was detected many times. The chain joins TRBV4-1 to TRBJ2-3; TRBD2 aligns across 14 bases. This CDR3 has 20 residues. Germline lookup yields CDR1 MGHRA and CDR2 YSYEKL. J lost 0 bases, V lost 2 bases, and 10 bases had no gene match. This CDR3 is CASSQPGLAGAGTSTDTQYF. The DNA for the CDR3 is TGCGCCAGCAGCCAACCGGGACTAGCGGGAGCTGGGACAAGCACAGATACGCAGTATTTT.

This clonotype was seen repeatedly, ten times or more. The V and J genes are TRBV20-1 and TRBJ2-1; 9 bases agree with TRBD2. V gave up 0 bases and J gave up 5 bases; unmatched junction bases: 8. The CDR3 extends over 16 amino acids. The germline CDR1 and CDR2 sequences are DFQATT and SNEGSKA (reference sequence). The CDR3 spells CSARDLRASGNNEQFF. As DNA, the CDR3 is TGCAGTGCTAGAGATCTTCGGGCTAGCGGGAACAATGAGCAGTTCTTC.

This clonotype was detected many times. The rearrangement uses TRBV19 and TRBJ1-2; maybe TRBD1 (6 bases). This CDR3 spans 14 amino acids. In germline, CDR1 is LNHDA, CDR2 SQIVND (reference sequence). V lost 4 bases, J lost 8 bases, and 17 bases lay in between. In DNA form, the CDR3 reads TGTGCCAGTAGTACCTCAGTGGCAGGGGACGGCTACACCTTC. This gives the protein CASSTSVAGDGYTF.

This clonotype has at least ten counts. The chain joins TRBV7-9 to TRBJ1-6; D possibly corresponds to TRBD1 (6 bases). Trimming took off 1 base at V and 6 bases at J, with 10 bases between the two ends. Germline CDR1 reads SEHNR; CDR2 reads FQNEAQ (reference sequence). The CDR3 runs to 15 residues. The CDR3: CASSLVLDSNSPLHF. CDR3 sequence (DNA): TGTGCCAGCAGCTTAGTACTGGACAGTAATTCACCCCTCCACTTT.